This TCR beta chain was sequenced during a study of breast tumors, draining lymph nodes, adjacent tissues. TCRdb processed the multiplex PCR reads anew with MiXCR; each CDR3 protein has one entry. The sample carries approximately 130,000 distinct CDR3 sequences, about a fifth recorded once. Samples came from axillary lymph nodes draining the breast cancer. A few counts support this clonotype. Its antigen remains unknown. Study outcomes and limitations: Findings are consistent with lymph node origin and intratumoral expansion of most tumor T cells. The lymph node origin of tumor T cells was framed as consistent with a hypothesis, not demonstrated. Tumor repertoires ranked between lymph nodes and nontumor tissue in diversity, with V and J gene preferences.

Germline V gene lookup returns CDR1 MNHEY and CDR2 SVGAGI. Trimming took off 0 bases at V and 4 bases at J, with 7 bases between the two ends. The CDR3 runs to 14 residues. Sequencing was done on a sample of axillary lymph node tissue. The receptor was derived from a female donor with breast cancer. Some clones in this sample may be carry-over from other donors' samples. The chain employs TRBV6-5 and TRBJ1-5; D is undetermined. CDR3 residues: CASSYSGQNQPQHF. CDR3 DNA sequence: TGTGCCAGCAGTTACTCGGGTCAGAATCAGCCCCAGCATTTT.